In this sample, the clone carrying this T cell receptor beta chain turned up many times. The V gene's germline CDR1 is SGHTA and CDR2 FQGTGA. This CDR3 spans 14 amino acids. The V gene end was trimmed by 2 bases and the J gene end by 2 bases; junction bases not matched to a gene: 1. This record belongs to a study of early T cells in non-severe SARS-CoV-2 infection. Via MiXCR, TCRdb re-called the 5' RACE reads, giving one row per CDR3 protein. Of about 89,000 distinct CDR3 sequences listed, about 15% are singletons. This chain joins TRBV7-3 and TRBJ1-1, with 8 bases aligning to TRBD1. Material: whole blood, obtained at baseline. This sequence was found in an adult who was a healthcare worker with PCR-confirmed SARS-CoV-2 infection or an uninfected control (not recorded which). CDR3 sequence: CASSLQGANTEAFF. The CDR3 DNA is TGTGCCAGCAGCTTACAGGGGGCCAACACTGAAGCTTTCTTT.